The following is a T cell receptor (beta chain) sequence with its context. Per the original data handling: Amplification of reference gene primers was used by the study to estimate nucleated cell counts. The protocol was immunoSEQ multiplex PCR, while the TCRdb copy is restricted to in-frame clones and leaves out a portion. From that table come the V and J calls and clone size; the DNA was used to work out D and trimming. The table records 120,000 or so clones, roughly 91% of them present only once. The CDR3 is made up of 16 amino acids. Trimming cost V 4 bases and J 5 bases; bases outside gene matches: 12. The germline V gene encodes CDR1 SGHNT and CDR2 YYREEE (reference sequence). This sample was taken from a study of blood T cell repertoires in COVID-19. As for the study in general: From the United States, Italy and Spain came samples of acute and convalescent COVID-19. PBMCs, B-cell-depleted T cells, or T cells provided the cDNA or gDNA that made up the material.

The TCR sequence derives from a human donor in a cohort sampled during active COVID-19. The specimen was peripheral blood. This chain connects TRBV5-4 to TRBJ1-1; TRBD1 matches 9 bases. The CDR3 bases are TGTGCCAGCAGCCCGGAGCCGGGACAGGGAGGTACTGAAGCTTTCTTT. The encoded protein is CASSPEPGQGGTEAFF.